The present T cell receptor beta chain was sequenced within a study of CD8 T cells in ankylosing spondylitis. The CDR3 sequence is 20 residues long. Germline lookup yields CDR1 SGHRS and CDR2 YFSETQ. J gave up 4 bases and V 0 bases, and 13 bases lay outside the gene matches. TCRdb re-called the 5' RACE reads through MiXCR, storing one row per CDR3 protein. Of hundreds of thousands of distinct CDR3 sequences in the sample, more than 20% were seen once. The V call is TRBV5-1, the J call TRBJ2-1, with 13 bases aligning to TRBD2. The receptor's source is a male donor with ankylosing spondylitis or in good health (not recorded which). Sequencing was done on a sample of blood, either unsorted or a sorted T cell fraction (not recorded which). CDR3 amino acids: CASSLGPPQLAGGQYNEQFF. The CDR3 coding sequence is TGCGCCAGCAGCTTGGGTCCCCCGCAACTAGCGGGGGGGCAATACAATGAGCAGTTCTTC.